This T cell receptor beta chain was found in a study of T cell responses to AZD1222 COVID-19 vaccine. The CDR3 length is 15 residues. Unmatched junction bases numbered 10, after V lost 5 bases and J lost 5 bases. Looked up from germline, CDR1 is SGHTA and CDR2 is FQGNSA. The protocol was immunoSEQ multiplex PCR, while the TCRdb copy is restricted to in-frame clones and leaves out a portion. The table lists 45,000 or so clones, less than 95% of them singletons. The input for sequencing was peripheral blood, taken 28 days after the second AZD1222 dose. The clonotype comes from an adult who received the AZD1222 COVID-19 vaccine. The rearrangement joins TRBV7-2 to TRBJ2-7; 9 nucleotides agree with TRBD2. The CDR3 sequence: CASSQGRGGNHEQYF. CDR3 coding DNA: TGTGCCAGCAGCCAGGGGCGGGGGGGCAACCACGAGCAGTACTTC.